This T cell receptor (beta chain) was sequenced in a study of T cell responses to AZD1222 COVID-19 vaccine. Data came from immunoSEQ multiplex PCR; TCRdb stores just in-frame clones and leaves some out. The sample has about 120,000 clones; around 90% are singletons. The germline V gene encodes CDR1 MNHEY and CDR2 SVGEGT. The CDR3 length is 16 residues. With 4 bases removed from V and 8 bases from J, the gap between germline ends came to 23 bases. This rearrangement joins TRBV6-2 or TRBV6-3 to TRBJ1-1; possibly TRBD1 for D (5 bases). Sequences were derived from peripheral blood, sampled 28 days after the second AZD1222 dose. The receptor's source is an adult who received the AZD1222 COVID-19 vaccine. Here the CDR3 reads CASSSLRLTAKGEAFF. CDR3 nucleotides: TGTGCCAGCAGTTCCCTCCGCCTGACAGCTAAGGGGGAAGCTTTCTTT.